The T cell receptor beta chain described here comes from a study of control samples from healthy donors and cancer patients. Assay used: immunoSEQ multiplex PCR; TCRdb lists only in-frame clones, some missing. In the table there are fewer than 150,000 clones, 91% of which are singletons. The CDR3 totals 15 residues. V lost 5 bases and J 2 bases, leaving 16 bases between the germline ends. Germline CDR1 reads MNHEY; CDR2 reads SVGAGI. The sequencing sample was made of blood. J is TRBJ2-7 and V is TRBV6-5; D is perhaps TRBD1 (6 bases). The clonotype comes from a woman aged 18-30 years in good health. The CDR3 nucleotides read TGTGCCAGCAGTAAATTGGACAGAAACCCCTACGAGCAGTACTTC. This translates into CASSKLDRNPYEQYF.